A selection of T cell receptor beta chains follows, all from one sample in a study of shared clonotypes between healthy human individuals. Measured with immunoSEQ multiplex PCR; TCRdb has only the in-frame clones, and not every one. The data contain some 580,000 clones, more than 95% of them singletons. The sample consisted of naive CD8+ T cells sorted from blood. These receptors all stem from a man younger than 45 in good health. The CDR3 runs from the conserved cysteine through the conserved F or W. Each record gives: V gene, J gene, clone size, D gene, CDR3 protein, CDR3 DNA. A D gene is named only where the DNA matches it firmly. Clone size is given for some rows only: seen once, a few or many times, or a class if the clone is expanded.

v_call: TRBV7-8; j_call: TRBJ2-2; clone_size: once; d_call: .; cdr3_aa: CASSLLEQSTGELFF; cdr3_nt: TGTGCCAGCAGCTTACTCGAACAGAGCACCGGGGAGCTGTTTTTT
v_call: TRBV5-5; j_call: TRBJ1-5; clone_size: .; d_call: .; cdr3_aa: CASSEGLGGNQPQHF; cdr3_nt: TGTGCCAGCAGCGAAGGGCTTGGTGGCAATCAGCCCCAGCATTTT
v_call: TRBV6-1; j_call: TRBJ1-5; clone_size: .; d_call: .; cdr3_aa: CASSEVHPRRLNQPQHF; cdr3_nt: TGTGCCAGCAGTGAGGTACACCCGCGACGGCTGAATCAGCCCCAGCATTTT
v_call: TRBV11-2; j_call: TRBJ2-3; clone_size: .; d_call: .; cdr3_aa: CASSLMIDTQYF; cdr3_nt: TGTGCCAGCAGCTTAATGATTGATACGCAGTATTTT
v_call: TRBV30; j_call: TRBJ2-7; clone_size: .; d_call: .; cdr3_aa: CAWQPGYEQYF; cdr3_nt: TGTGCCTGGCAACCGGGCTACGAGCAGTACTTC
v_call: TRBV7-3; j_call: TRBJ2-1; clone_size: .; d_call: .; cdr3_aa: CARRSVSQSYNEQFF; cdr3_nt: TGTGCCAGACGGAGCGTTTCCCAATCCTACAATGAGCAGTTCTTC
v_call: TRBV7-3; j_call: TRBJ2-1; clone_size: .; d_call: .; cdr3_aa: CASSSEGPNEQFF; cdr3_nt: TGTGCCAGCAGCTCGGAAGGGCCCAATGAGCAGTTCTTC
v_call: TRBV30; j_call: TRBJ1-4; clone_size: once; d_call: .; cdr3_aa: CAWSVSNYEKLFF; cdr3_nt: TGTGCCTGGAGTGTATCGAACTATGAAAAACTGTTTTTT
v_call: TRBV27; j_call: TRBJ2-1; clone_size: .; d_call: .; cdr3_aa: CASSLDRANEQFF; cdr3_nt: TGTGCCAGCAGTTTGGACAGAGCCAATGAGCAGTTCTTC
v_call: TRBV1; j_call: TRBJ2-7; clone_size: .; d_call: .; cdr3_aa: CTSSQDTDTVSYEQYF; cdr3_nt: TGCACCAGCAGCCAAGACACGGACACCGTCTCCTACGAGCAGTACTTC
v_call: TRBV7-9; j_call: TRBJ2-7; clone_size: .; d_call: TRBD2; cdr3_aa: CASSLPGGSYEQYF; cdr3_nt: TGTGCCAGCAGCTTACCGGGGGGGTCCTACGAGCAGTACTTC
v_call: TRBV2; j_call: TRBJ2-7; clone_size: .; d_call: TRBD2; cdr3_aa: CASSERGGANYEQYF; cdr3_nt: TGTGCCAGCAGTGAGCGGGGGGGCGCGAACTACGAGCAGTACTTC
v_call: TRBV28; j_call: TRBJ1-3; clone_size: .; d_call: .; cdr3_aa: CASSWDVSGNTIYF; cdr3_nt: TGTGCCAGCAGCTGGGACGTCTCTGGAAACACCATATATTTT